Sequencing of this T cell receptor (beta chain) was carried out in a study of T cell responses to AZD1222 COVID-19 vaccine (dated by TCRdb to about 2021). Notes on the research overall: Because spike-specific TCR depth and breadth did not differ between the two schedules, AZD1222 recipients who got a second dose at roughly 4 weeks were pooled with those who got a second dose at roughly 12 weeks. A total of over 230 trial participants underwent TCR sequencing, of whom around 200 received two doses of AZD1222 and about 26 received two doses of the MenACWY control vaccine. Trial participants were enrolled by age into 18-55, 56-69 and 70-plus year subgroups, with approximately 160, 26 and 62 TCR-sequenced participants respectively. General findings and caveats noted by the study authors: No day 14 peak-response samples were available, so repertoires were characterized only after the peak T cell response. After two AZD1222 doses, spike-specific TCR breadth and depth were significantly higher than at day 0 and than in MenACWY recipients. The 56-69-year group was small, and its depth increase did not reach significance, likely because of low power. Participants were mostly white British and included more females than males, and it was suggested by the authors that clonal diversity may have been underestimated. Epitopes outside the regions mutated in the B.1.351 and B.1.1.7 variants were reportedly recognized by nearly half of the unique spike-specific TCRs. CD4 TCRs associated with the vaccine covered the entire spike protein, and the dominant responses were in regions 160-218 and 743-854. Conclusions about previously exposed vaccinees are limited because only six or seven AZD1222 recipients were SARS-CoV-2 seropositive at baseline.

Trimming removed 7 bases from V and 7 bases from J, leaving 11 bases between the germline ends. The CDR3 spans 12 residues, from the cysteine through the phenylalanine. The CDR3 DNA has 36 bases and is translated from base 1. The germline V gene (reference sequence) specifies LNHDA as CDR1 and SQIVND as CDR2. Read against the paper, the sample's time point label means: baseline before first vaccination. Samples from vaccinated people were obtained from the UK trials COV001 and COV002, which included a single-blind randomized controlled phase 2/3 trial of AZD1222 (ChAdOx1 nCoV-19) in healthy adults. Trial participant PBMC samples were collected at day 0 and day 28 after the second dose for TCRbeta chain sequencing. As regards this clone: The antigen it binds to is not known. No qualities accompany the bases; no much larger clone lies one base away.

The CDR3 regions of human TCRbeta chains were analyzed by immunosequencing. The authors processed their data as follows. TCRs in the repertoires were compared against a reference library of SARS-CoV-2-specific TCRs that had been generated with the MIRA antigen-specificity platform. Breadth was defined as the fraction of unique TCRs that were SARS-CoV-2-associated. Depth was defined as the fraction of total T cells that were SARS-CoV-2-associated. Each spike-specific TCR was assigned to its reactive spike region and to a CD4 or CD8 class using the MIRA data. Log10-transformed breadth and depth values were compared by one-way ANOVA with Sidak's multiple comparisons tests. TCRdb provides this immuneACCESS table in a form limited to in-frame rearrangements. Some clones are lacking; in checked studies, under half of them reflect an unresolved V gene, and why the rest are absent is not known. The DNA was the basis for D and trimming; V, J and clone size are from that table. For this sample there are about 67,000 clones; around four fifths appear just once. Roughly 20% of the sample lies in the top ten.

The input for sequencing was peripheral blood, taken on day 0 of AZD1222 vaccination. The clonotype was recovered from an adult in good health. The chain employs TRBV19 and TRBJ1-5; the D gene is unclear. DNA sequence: TGTGCCAGTAACCCGGAGGGACAGCCCCAGCATTTT. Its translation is CASNPEGQPQHF.